Detailed here is one T cell receptor beta chain. Its antigen is unidentified. The CDR3 length is 14 residues. Germline CDR1 is SGDLS and CDR2 is YYNGEE. V was clipped by 3 bases and J by 6 bases; unmatched bases: 5. Clones were sequenced by immunoSEQ multiplex PCR, and TCRdb holds only the in-frame ones, with some missing. The sample lists around 50,000 clones; roughly 80% were seen once. This specimen belongs to a study of a mutant IDH1 vaccine in newly diagnosed glioma. Study observations and caveats: Any relationship between pseudoprogression and changes in top peripheral T cell clonotypes seemed absent.

The time point is: week 35, safety follow-up. Mutant IDH1 20-mer peptide, at 300 ug, made up each vaccine dose, with topical imiquimod. The donors had new WHO grade 3 or 4 astrocytomas; these were IDH1-mutant and ATRX-lost. The specimen comprised PBMCs, sampled from a glioma patient whose treatment included an IDH1 peptide vaccine. The clonotype originates from a woman in her late teens or twenties with glioma. The V call is TRBV9, the J call TRBJ2-1; 8 bases align to TRBD1. The CDR3 is CASSEGTGGNEQFF. The CDR3, as DNA: TGTGCCAGCAGCGAGGGGACAGGAGGCAATGAGCAGTTCTTC. Using reference TRBV9 and TRBJ2-1 for the parts outside the CDR3, the full variable domain is DSGVTQTPKHLITATGQRVTLRCSPRSGDLSVYWYQQSLDQGLQFLIQYYNGEERAKGNILERFSAQQFPDLHSELNLSSLELGDSALYFCASSEGTGGNEQFFGPGTRLTVL.